This T cell receptor (beta chain) appears in the sequencing data of a study of blood T cell repertoires in COVID-19. Looked up from germline, CDR1 is MNHNY and CDR2 is SVGAGI (reference sequence). V lost 2 bases and J 7 bases, leaving 15 bases between the germline ends. The CDR3 loop spans 16 amino acids. Adults between roughly 18 and 90 years of age took part from some 25 US areas. Allocation to cohorts depended on clinical history reported by the participants. Authors' methods: Reference gene primer amplification yielded estimated nucleated cell counts. Measured with immunoSEQ multiplex PCR; TCRdb has only the in-frame clones, and not every one. V and J calls and clone size are those listed in that table; D and trimming were worked out from the DNA. The sample has over 200,000 clones, about 90% seen once.

The rearrangement joins TRBV6-6 to TRBJ1-6, with a weak D call TRBD1 (6 bases). The sequence came from a human donor in a cohort exposed to, infected with or recovered from COVID-19 (not recorded which). The donor label of this sample is uncertain. Sequencing was performed on PBMCs or T cells enriched from blood (not recorded which). CDR3 coding DNA: TGTGCCAGCAGTTACGCCGGACAGTTACTAAATTCACCCCTCCACTTT. Protein: CASSYAGQLLNSPLHF.